This entry describes one TCR beta chain. This clone was observed a handful of times. The clone's antigen remains unknown. No much larger clonotype is one base removed from it; base qualities were not supplied. The library came from the immunoSEQ multiplex PCR assay. For the multiplex PCR, a mixture combining 60 forward primers for TCR Vbeta segments and 13 reverse primers for TCR Jbeta segments was used. Amplification of the CDR3 region of rearranged TCR beta genes was performed with a multiplex PCR assay on genomic DNA. The Illumina HiSeq System was used to sequence the amplified TCR beta libraries as 87-base-pair reads. In the original analysis: A later analysis tallied around 80 million unique TCR beta chains across the approximately 670 repertoires, and approximately 12 million of those chains were shared by two or more donors. Raw reads were error-corrected and collapsed into unique sequences by a nearest-neighbor algorithm in which closely related sequences were merged to remove PCR and sequencing errors. Alignment of CDR3 sequences to IMGT reference sequences was used to assign V, D and J gene segments. For a sequence to be retained, a match of at least six nucleotides to both a V gene segment and a J gene segment was required. Rearrangements were called productive when the CDR3 lacked stop codons and stayed in frame with V and J; all others were non-productive. CDR3 was defined according to IMGT convention as the region running from the second conserved V-encoded cysteine to the conserved J-encoded phenylalanine. Sequences without an unambiguous match to a single V gene segment were excluded from the earlier analysis of 450 to 650 of the donors. An earlier analysis of a few hundred of the donors called V segments functional above 56.7% productive rearrangements and segregating when the between-donor standard deviation exceeded 5%. A statistical classification framework was built for diagnosing cytomegalovirus status from the catalog of TCR beta chain sequences. V and J gene assignment, in a later analysis, came from comparing TCR nucleotide sequences with IMGT/GENE-DB human TR gene sequences. In a later analysis, CDR3 sequences and most-parsimonious VDJ recombination scenarios were assigned using the TCRdist pipeline. In a later analysis, each TCR beta chain was defined by its CDR3 amino acid sequence together with its V-gene family, and reads lacking a unique V-gene family were excluded. As a way to deal with suspected cross-contamination and a sequencing artifact, a later analysis dropped 500 to 700 nucleotide sequences that were highly shared and had low generation probability. In a later analysis, a clonal expansion index was calculated for each public chain from normalized within-repertoire ranks of inferred template counts. A later analysis computed generation probabilities with a VDJ recombination model fitted to out-of-frame rearrangements, and checked the results against IGoR. Hypergeometric tests were used in a later analysis to score TCR-TCR, TCR-HLA and TCR-CMV co-occurrence, with a repertoire-size bias correction applied to the TCR pairs. A later analysis estimated false discovery rates by permuting HLA or CMV assignments 20 times. In a later analysis, co-occurring TCRs were grouped with DBSCAN, and TCRdist sequence similarity was added when clustering was performed within HLA-allele-positive subsets. Co-occurrence clustering excluded repertoires with fewer than 30,000 or more than 120,000 public chains, plus five with anomalous nucleotide sharing. The table was pulled from immuneACCESS by TCRdb, which kept in-frame rearrangements only. Such tables lose some clones; where checked, under half of the loss comes from unresolved V genes, and the rest has no known cause. From that table come the V and J calls and clone size; the DNA was used to work out D and trimming. Present in this sample are about 130,000 clones, roughly 63% of which were seen just once. Jointly, the top ten make up roughly 1.5% of the sample.

The data were taken from a study of cytomegalovirus exposure and HLA in healthy donors (TCRdb year 2017). For the wider study: In an earlier analysis of 587 of the donors, 250 to 350 Gb of sequence data and 100 million or so unique TCR beta sequences from about 190 million T cells were reported. About 320 gigabases of sequencing data and 80 million or so unique TCR sequences were included in an early release covering over 600 HLA-typed donors. Of the roughly 400 genotyped donors, 65% to 90% fell in the genetic ancestry cluster associated with self-reported Caucasian donors. The study aimed to test whether signatures of past pathogen exposure could be identified by cataloging public T cell receptors. The T cell repertoires of around 730 subjects were profiled by immunosequencing and related to cytomegalovirus serostatus. A separate validation cohort of roughly 110 different subjects was used in addition to the roughly 620-subject first cohort. The study combined high-throughput TCR immunosequencing, statistical association of individual TCRs with disease status, and machine learning to predict cytomegalovirus infection status. A later analysis re-examined previously published TCR beta repertoires from roughly 650 donors and added high-resolution HLA genotyping to investigate patterns of TCR occurrence. Rather than using new phenotypic data, the later analysis identified candidate immune exposures from TCR beta sequences and from how often those sequences occurred across donors. An earlier analysis of around 640 of the donors used high-throughput TCR beta sequencing to judge whether each TCR beta V gene segment behaved as functional or pseudogenic. Alongside the repertoire data, information on donor age, sex, ethnicity and CMV serostatus was compiled. A later genetic analysis took genome-wide SNP genotypes for about three fifths of the roughly 670 donors and used that subset as a discovery cohort. All discovery cohort repertoires had been generated using a single sequencing platform. HLA typing covered class I and class II loci at four-digit resolution. The number of typed donors differed by locus: about 620-640 for A, B, C, DRB1 and DQB1; 500 to 550 for DQA1; around 610 for DPA1; and roughly 490 for DPB1. Because of strong linkage in the cohort, roughly five DR-DQ haplotypes were treated as single units for association and clustering. Among roughly 400 genotyped donors of the cohort, an average of approximately 240,000 unique TCR beta nucleotide sequences was sequenced per donor, of which about 18% were non-productive. Findings and caveats that apply to the study as a whole: This cohort had only TCR beta chains sequenced, and the lack of alpha or paired-chain data limited which features could be detected. About 17 rarely observed V segments, including chromosome 9 orphons, were excluded from the earlier analysis of several hundred of the donors because counts were too low. Roughly uniform sequencing depth across donors was assumed in presence/absence analyses, although this assumption may not hold. When HLA alleles, especially DR and DQ, strongly co-occurred, attributing TCR associations to individual alleles was difficult. The 87-base-pair reads could not distinguish some IMGT-functional V segments, including TRBV6-2 and TRBV6-3, so those segments were excluded. A later analysis associated 15,000 or so TCR beta sequences with specific HLA alleles at a false discovery rate of 0.05. The study gave a list of under 200 TCR beta chains associated with cytomegalovirus. It was suggested by the authors that the approach could potentially be generalized to other disease states and immunological phenotypes. In a later analysis, TCR association rates were found to vary across HLA loci, with the most associated TCRs seen for DRB1 alleles and the fewest for HLA-C alleles. V-gene and J-gene trimming of TCR beta chains was associated with a missense DCLRE1C variant in a later genetic analysis, and the association was replicated in an independent cohort. In vitro tests confirmed that a few of the cytomegalovirus-associated TCR beta chains recognize cytomegalovirus antigens. Because some donors lacked HLA typing at each locus, the association tests relied only on the typed subset. Linkage disequilibrium might explain the correlated functional status among segregating V segments, but an unknown experimental factor could not be ruled out. Immune exposure information for the cohort was limited to CMV serostatus. An earlier analysis of some 560 of the donors showed that most TCR beta V segments appeared in productive rearrangements either about 87% or about 30% of the time, which broadly matched IMGT annotations. A further reported finding was that TCR beta sequences accurately predicted the HLA-A and HLA-B alleles for most subjects in the first cohort. Several of the top co-occurrence clusters appeared to be linked to parvovirus B19, influenza, CMV and Epstein-Barr virus, according to a later analysis. A cluster of highly shared sequence variants was judged likely to represent a technical artifact of the sequencing pipeline. In a later analysis, most CMV-associated TCR beta chains were found to appear HLA-restricted, with HLA associations seemingly driven largely by CMV exposure. The classifier was reported to diagnose cytomegalovirus status with high specificity and sensitivity in both the original cohort and the validation cohort. Compared with equally common non-associated chains, HLA-associated TCR beta chains in a later analysis were more clonally expanded and had lower generation probabilities. A later genetic analysis reported fewer N-insertions in productive TCRs among donors in an Asian-associated ancestry cluster than the approximately 700-donor mean. Most TCR sequences were seen in very few donors, while some public TCRs were found in many individuals.

Trimming takes 1 base off V and 8 bases off J; junction bases not matched to a gene: 5. The germline V gene sets CDR1 to ENHRY and CDR2 to SYGVKD. Measured from the cysteine to the phenylalanine, the CDR3 is 16 residues long. This entry keeps only the CDR3 DNA: 48 bases, framed from base 1. The cohort consisted of 666 healthy bone marrow donors. At the time of sampling, all cohort members were nominally healthy, though unrecorded immune exposures were likely present. The donor tested CMV seropositive and was one of the 289 seropositive cohort members. Each donor provided a peripheral blood sample, and peripheral blood mononuclear cells were used for TCR beta sequencing. The Qiagen DNeasy Blood Extraction Kit was used to extract genomic DNA from the blood cell samples.

The rearrangement combines TRBV10-3 with TRBJ2-3, and TRBD2 matches 14 of the central bases. This sequence originates from a man aged 25 to 45 in good health and CMV-seropositive. Sequenced sample: PBMCs. Here is the DNA: TGTGCCATCAGTGAGTTGACTAGCGGGAGGGCCGGTACGCAGTATTTT. It translates to CAISELTSGRAGTQYF.